This T cell receptor (beta chain) was obtained from a study of blood T cells in healthy people across ages. Overall study findings and caveats: Samples with more naive T cells showed higher observed beta diversity. Estimated diversity that came from one million T cells was considered an underestimate. Across the age range, TCR beta diversity per million T cells fell in a roughly linear way.

A J-beta primer mix and a sample-barcoded 5' primer were used in a second PCR of about 7 to 11 cycles. TCRdb re-derived calls from the 5' RACE reads in MiXCR, one entry per CDR3 protein. The sample shows about 280,000 distinct CDR3 sequences, about 25% of them seen only once. This clonotype was seen many times. As yet, its antigen is unknown. Isolating PBMCs gave at least 7 million of these cells per sample. The sequence was obtained from a woman in her 70s in good health. What was sequenced was blood.

CDR3 residues: CASSIPSVVGNEQFF. As DNA, the CDR3 is TGTGCCAGCAGTATCCCTAGCGTGGTGGGGAATGAGCAGTTCTTC. The chain recombines TRBV6-6 with TRBJ2-1; possibly TRBD2 for D (6 bases). The CDR3 extends over 15 amino acids. V was pared by 5 bases and J by 7 bases, with 18 bases between. Germline assignment: CDR1 MNHNY and CDR2 SVGAGI (reference sequence).